The sequence of this T cell receptor beta chain was determined in a study of prognosis after radiotherapy for stage I lung cancer. The study amplified the TCR beta CDR3 region from genomic DNA. This amplification was carried out by two rounds of multiplex PCR. The use of primers specific to each TRBV and TRBJ gene characterized first-round PCR. TCRdb processed the multiplex PCR reads anew with MiXCR; each CDR3 protein has one entry. This table holds around 17,000 distinct CDR3 sequences, approximately 30% found once. This clonotype has ten or more counts. Its antigen remains unidentified. Study-wide results and limits: Counted unique TCR clones declined after stereotactic body radiation therapy (median roughly 9,900 versus 7,200).

CDR1 and CDR2 (germline): SGHTA, FQGTGA. V shed 5 bases and J 1 base; nucleotides not matched to a gene: 1. The CDR3 spans 15 residues. The V gene is TRBV7-3, the J gene TRBJ2-2; 10 bases line up with TRBD2. This receptor was identified in a donor at least 50 years old with non-small cell lung cancer. Sample: PBMCs, taken before or after stereotactic body radiation therapy (not recorded which). The CDR3 DNA reads as TGTGCCAGCAGCCGGACTAGCGGGAACACCGGGGAGCTGTTTTTT. This codes for CASSRTSGNTGELFF.